A selection of T cell receptor beta chains follows, all from one sample in a study of blood T cell repertoires in COVID-19. Sequencing used immunoSEQ multiplex PCR; TCRdb keeps in-frame clones, though not all of them. This table has roughly 120,000 clones, over 70% appearing once. Sequencing was done on a sample of peripheral blood. The receptors come from a woman aged 65 to 85 with acute or convalescent COVID-19. The CDR3 runs from the conserved cysteine through the conserved F or W. D genes are given only for firm matches. Clone size appears in some rows only: once, few, many, or a class for an expanded clone.

CASSLTSGSTDEQFF TGCGCCAGCAGCTTGACTAGCGGGAGTACGGATGAGCAGTTCTTC TRBJ2-1 TRBV5-1 . TRBD2
CASSLSLRGQGELFF TGTGCCAGCAGCTTGAGCCTCCGGGGACAGGGGGAGCTGTTTTTT TRBJ2-2 TRBV9 once TRBD1
CASSVPGSYNEQFF TGTGCCAGCAGCGTTCCGGGCTCCTACAATGAGCAGTTCTTC TRBJ2-1 TRBV7-3 . .
CASSQVGGTQEKLFF TGTGCCAGCAGCCAAGTGGGGGGTACGCAGGAAAAACTGTTTTTT TRBJ1-4 TRBV3-1/TRBV3-2 . .
CASSISQSNYGYTF TGTGCCAGTAGTATAAGTCAGTCTAACTATGGCTACACCTTC TRBJ1-2 TRBV19 . .
CASSLSGTGYTEAFF TGTGCCAGCAGTTTATCGGGAACAGGGTACACTGAAGCTTTCTTT TRBJ1-1 TRBV27 . .
CASSSGGMGTQYF TGTGCCAGCAGTTCGGGGGGGATGGGGACCCAGTACTTC TRBJ2-5 TRBV12-3/TRBV12-4 . TRBD2
CASSTSGPPNTGELFF TGTGCCAGCAGCACTAGCGGGCCTCCGAACACCGGGGAGCTGTTTTTT TRBJ2-2 TRBV3-1/TRBV3-2 few TRBD2
CASSAIQGVGTGELFF TGTGCCAGCAGTGCTATCCAGGGGGTAGGGACCGGGGAGCTGTTTTTT TRBJ2-2 TRBV27 . TRBD1
CASSNFTRGTGELFF TGTGCCAGCAGCAACTTCACCCGAGGAACCGGGGAGCTGTTTTTT TRBJ2-2 TRBV13 . .
CASSLGQGNTIYF TGTGCCAGCAGCTTAGGACAGGGAAACACCATATATTTT TRBJ1-3 TRBV13 . .
CASSGTGTVGGKTQYF TGTGCCAGCAGTGGTACCGGGACAGTGGGTGGGAAGACCCAGTACTTC TRBJ2-5 TRBV6-1 . TRBD1
CASSSVGGATDTQYF TGCGCCAGCAGCTCTGTCGGGGGGGCGACAGATACGCAGTATTTT TRBJ2-3 TRBV5-1 . TRBD2